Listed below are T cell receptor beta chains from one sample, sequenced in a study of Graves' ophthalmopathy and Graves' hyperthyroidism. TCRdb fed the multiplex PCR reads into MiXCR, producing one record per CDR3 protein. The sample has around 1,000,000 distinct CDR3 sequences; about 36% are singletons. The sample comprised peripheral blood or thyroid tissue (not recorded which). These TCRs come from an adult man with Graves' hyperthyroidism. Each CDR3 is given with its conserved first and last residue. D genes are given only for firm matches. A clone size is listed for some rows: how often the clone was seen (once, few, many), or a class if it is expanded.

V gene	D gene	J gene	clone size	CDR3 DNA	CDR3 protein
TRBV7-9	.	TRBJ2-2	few	TGTGCCAGCAGCGTTATTAAGGGGGGCCATGAAGGCACCGGGGAGCTGTTTTTT	CASSVIKGGHEGTGELFF
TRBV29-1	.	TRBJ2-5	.	TGCAGCGTCCGGAGTTGGAGCGTTGAGACCCAGTACTTC	CSVRSWSVETQYF
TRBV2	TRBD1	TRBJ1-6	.	TGTGCCAGCAGGACGGGGACAGGGGCTTCACCCCTCCACTTT	CASRTGTGASPLHF
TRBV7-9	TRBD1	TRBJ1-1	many	TGTGCCAGCAGCTCCGTGACAGGGGGGAAGAACACTGAAGCTTTCTTT	CASSSVTGGKNTEAFF
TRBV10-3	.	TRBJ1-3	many	TGTGCCATCAGTGAGGCAGGGCTCTCTGGAAACACCATATATTTT	CAISEAGLSGNTIYF
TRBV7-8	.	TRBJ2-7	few	TGTGCCAGCAGCTCAGAAGAGGGCAACGAGCAGTACTTC	CASSSEEGNEQYF
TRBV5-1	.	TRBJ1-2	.	TGCGCCAGCAGCCCCGGTGACTTAGGGGGCTACACCTTC	CASSPGDLGGYTF
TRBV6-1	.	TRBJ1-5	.	TGTGCCAGCAGGGAAAATAGCAATCAGCCCCAGCATTTT	CASRENSNQPQHF
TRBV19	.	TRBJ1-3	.	TGTGCCAGTAGCCCGAGTAGGGCTGGAAACACCATATATTTT	CASSPSRAGNTIYF
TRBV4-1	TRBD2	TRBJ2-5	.	TGCGCCAGCAGCCAAGCCGGACTAGCGGGAGGTATCCAATTGGGGGAGACCCAGTACTTC	CASSQAGLAGGIQLGETQYF
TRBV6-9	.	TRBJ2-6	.	TGTGCCAGCAGTTATTCTCCGGGACCAGACCGAACAGGGGCCAACGTCCTGACTTTC	CASSYSPGPDRTGANVLTF
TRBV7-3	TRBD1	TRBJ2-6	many	TGTGCCAGCAGCTTAAGGGGACAGGGGGCGAAATCTGGGGCCAACGTCCTGACTTTC	CASSLRGQGAKSGANVLTF
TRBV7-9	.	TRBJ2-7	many	TGTGCCAGCAGCTCCCCGGGACCCGGTAGTACGGAGCAGTACTTC	CASSSPGPGSTEQYF
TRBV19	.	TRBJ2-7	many	TGTGCCAGTAGTATCGAGGGAACCATTTCCTACGAGCAGTACTTC	CASSIEGTISYEQYF
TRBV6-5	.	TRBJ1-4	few	TGTGCCAGCAGACCGGGAGCACGCCCGGCAACTAATGAAAAACTGTTTTTT	CASRPGARPATNEKLFF
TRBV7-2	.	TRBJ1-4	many	TGTGCCAGCAGCTATGGGGGCAGTCAAAAACTGTTTTTT	CASSYGGSQKLFF
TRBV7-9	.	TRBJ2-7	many	TGTGCCAGCAGCTACGTTGGAAGCAGGGGCTACGAGCAGTACTTC	CASSYVGSRGYEQYF
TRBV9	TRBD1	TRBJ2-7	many	TGTGCCAGCAGCGCGGGACAGGCCTCCTACGAGCAGTACTTC	CASSAGQASYEQYF
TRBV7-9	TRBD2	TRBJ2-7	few	TGTGCCAGCAGCTTAGAACTAGCGGGAGAATACGAGCAGTACTTC	CASSLELAGEYEQYF
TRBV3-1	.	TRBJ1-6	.	TGTGCCAGCAGCCAGAAGGGTATCTCACCCCTCCACTTT	CASSQKGISPLHF
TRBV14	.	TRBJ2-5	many	TGTGCCAGCAGCCAAGCATTCTGGCAGATGGAAGAGACCCAGTACTTC	CASSQAFWQMEETQYF
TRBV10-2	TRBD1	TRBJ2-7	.	TGTGCCAGCAGTAACACAGGGGGCGCGTTAGACGAGCAGTACTTC	CASSNTGGALDEQYF
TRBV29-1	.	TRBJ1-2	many	TGCAGCGTTGAACCCACGTCTAAGGGGGGCTACACCTTC	CSVEPTSKGGYTF
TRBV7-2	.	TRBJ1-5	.	TGTGCCAGCAGCCGGCGAGCCGGGGAGCAGCCCCAGCATTTT	CASSRRAGEQPQHF
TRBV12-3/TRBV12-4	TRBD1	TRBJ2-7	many	TGTGCCAGCAGTTTAATTAGACAGGGGAGCGAGCAGTACTTC	CASSLIRQGSEQYF
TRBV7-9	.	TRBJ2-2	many	TGTGCCAGCAGCTTATATCCAGGGAACACCGGGGAGCTGTTTTTT	CASSLYPGNTGELFF
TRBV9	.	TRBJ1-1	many	TGTGCCAGCCGACCAGAGGGGGGATCCGCTGAAGCTTTCTTT	CASRPEGGSAEAFF
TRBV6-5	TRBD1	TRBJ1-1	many	TGTGCCAGCAGTCCCGGACAGGCAACTATGAACACTGAAGCTTTCTTT	CASSPGQATMNTEAFF
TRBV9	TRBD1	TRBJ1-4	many	TGTGCCAGCAGCGCCCGGACAGGGGGTCGGGAAAAACTGTTTTTT	CASSARTGGREKLFF
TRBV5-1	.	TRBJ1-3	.	TGCGCCAGCAAGAGGGGTGCCTCTGGAAACACCATATATTTT	CASKRGASGNTIYF
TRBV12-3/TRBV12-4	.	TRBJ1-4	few	TGTGCCAGCAGTTACCCAGACGACGCAACTAATGAAAAACTGTTTTTT	CASSYPDDATNEKLFF
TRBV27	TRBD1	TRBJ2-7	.	TGTGCCAGCGGGGACAGGAGGCCCTACGAGCAGTACTTC	CASGDRRPYEQYF
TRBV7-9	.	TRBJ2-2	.	TGTGCCAGCAGCCTGTTCCCGTTAGTAAGCAACACCGGGGAGCTGTTTTTT	CASSLFPLVSNTGELFF
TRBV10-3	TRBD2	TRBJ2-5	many	TGTGCCATCAGGCCGGGACTAGCGGGAGAGAGGCGAGAGACCCAGTACTTC	CAIRPGLAGERRETQYF
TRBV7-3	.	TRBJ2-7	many	TGTGCCAGCAGCTTCCTACCGGGAGAGACTTACGAGCAGTACTTC	CASSFLPGETYEQYF
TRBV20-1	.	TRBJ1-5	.	TGCAGTGCTCGCAAGGGTCAGCCCCAGCATTTT	CSARKGQPQHF
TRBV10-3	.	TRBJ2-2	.	TGTGCCATCAGTTGGGGAAGTCAGGGAGGTGAGCAGTTTTTT	CAISWGSQGGEQFF
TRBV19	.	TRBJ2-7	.	TGTGCCAGTAGTATGAAGTTCGGAGGAGGGCACCCGACCTACGAGCAGTACTTC	CASSMKFGGGHPTYEQYF